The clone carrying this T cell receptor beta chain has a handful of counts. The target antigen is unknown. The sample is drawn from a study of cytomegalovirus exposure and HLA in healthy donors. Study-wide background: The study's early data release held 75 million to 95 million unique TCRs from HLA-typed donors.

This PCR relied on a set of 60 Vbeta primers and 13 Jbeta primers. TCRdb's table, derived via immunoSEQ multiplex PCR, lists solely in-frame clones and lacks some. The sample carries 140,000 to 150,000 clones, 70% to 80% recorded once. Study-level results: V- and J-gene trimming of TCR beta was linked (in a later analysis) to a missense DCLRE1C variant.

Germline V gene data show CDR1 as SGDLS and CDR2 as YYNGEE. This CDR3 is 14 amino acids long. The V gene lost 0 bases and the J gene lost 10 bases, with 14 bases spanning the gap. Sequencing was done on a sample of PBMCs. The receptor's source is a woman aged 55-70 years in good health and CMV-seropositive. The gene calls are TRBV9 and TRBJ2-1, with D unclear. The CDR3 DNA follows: TGTGCCAGCAGCGTAGAGCATGAGCCACAGGAGCAGTTCTTC. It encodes CASSVEHEPQEQFF.